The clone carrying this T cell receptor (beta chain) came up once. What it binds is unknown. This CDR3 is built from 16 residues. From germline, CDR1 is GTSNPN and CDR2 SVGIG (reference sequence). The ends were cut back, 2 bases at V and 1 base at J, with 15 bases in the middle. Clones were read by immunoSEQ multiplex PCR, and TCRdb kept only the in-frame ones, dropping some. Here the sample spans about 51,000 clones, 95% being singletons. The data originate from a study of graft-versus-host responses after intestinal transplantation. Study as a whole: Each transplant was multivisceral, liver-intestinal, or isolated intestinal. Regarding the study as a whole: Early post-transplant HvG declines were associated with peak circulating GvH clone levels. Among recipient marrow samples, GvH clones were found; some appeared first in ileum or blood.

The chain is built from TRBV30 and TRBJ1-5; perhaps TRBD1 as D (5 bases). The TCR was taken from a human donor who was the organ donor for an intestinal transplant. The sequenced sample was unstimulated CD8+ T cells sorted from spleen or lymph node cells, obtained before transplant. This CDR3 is CAWSTGVVPSNQPQHF. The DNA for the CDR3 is TGTGCCTGGAGTACGGGGGTTGTACCGAGCAATCAGCCCCAGCATTTT.